What follows describes a single T cell receptor beta chain. The data were obtained in a study of blood T cell repertoires in COVID-19. Study details: Both acute and convalescent COVID-19 samples were obtained from the United States, Italy and Spain.

Everyone who took part was roughly 18 to 89 years old, and they came from over 20 US areas. Two negative PCRs, clearance, or symptom resolution were required of recovered Cohort 3 donors. Trimming pared 1 base from V and 4 bases from J, leaving 14 bases between. The CDR3 is 15 amino acids. Germline loops: CDR1 LNHNV, CDR2 YYDKDF (reference sequence). Original processing methods: Reference gene primer amplification yielded estimated nucleated cell counts. The data were produced by immunoSEQ multiplex PCR, yet TCRdb's version contains in-frame clones alone and is incomplete. D and trimming come from the DNA, and the V and J calls and clone size come from that table. The sample lists around 250,000 clones; approximately 85% were seen once.

The gene calls are TRBV15 and TRBJ2-7; D possibly corresponds to TRBD1 (5 bases). Sequencing was performed on PBMCs or T cells enriched from blood (not recorded which). This TCR derives from a woman aged 45-65 years who had recovered from COVID-19. CDR3 protein: CATSRGRQKSYEQYF. CDR3 nucleotide sequence: TGTGCCACCAGCAGAGGTCGACAGAAAAGTTACGAGCAGTACTTC. The full variable domain, completed using reference TRBV15 and TRBJ2-7, is DAMVIQNPRYQVTQFGKPVTLSCSQTLNHNVMYWYQQKSSQAPKLLFHYYDKDFNNEADTPDNFQSRRPNTSFCFLDIRSPGLGDTAMYLCATSRGRQKSYEQYFGPGTRLTVT.